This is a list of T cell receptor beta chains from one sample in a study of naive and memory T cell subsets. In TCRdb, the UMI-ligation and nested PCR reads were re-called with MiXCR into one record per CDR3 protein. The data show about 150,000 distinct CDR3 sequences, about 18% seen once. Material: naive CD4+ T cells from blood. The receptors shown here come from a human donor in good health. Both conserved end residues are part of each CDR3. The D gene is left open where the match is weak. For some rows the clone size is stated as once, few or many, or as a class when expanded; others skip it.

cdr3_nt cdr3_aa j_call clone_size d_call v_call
TGCGCCAGCAGCCAAGATGGTGTACTGGGGCGGGAGAGGTACAATGAGCAGTTCTTC CASSQDGVLGRERYNEQFF TRBJ2-1 few TRBD2 TRBV4-3
TGCAGTGCTAGAGATCCCCAGGGCGGGAGGGCCTACGAGCAGTACTTC CSARDPQGGRAYEQYF TRBJ2-7 few TRBD2 TRBV20-1
TGTGCCAGCAGCCTGGACAGGGACTACGAGCAGTACTTC CASSLDRDYEQYF TRBJ2-7 few TRBD1 TRBV27
TGTGCCAGCTCACCAATGCTCGCTAGCGGGAGTGAGACCCAGTACTTC CASSPMLASGSETQYF TRBJ2-5 . TRBD2 TRBV18
TGTGCCACCAGCAGAGGCCAGTGGGCAGGGAGGACCATTCAGTACTTC CATSRGQWAGRTIQYF TRBJ2-4 few . TRBV15
TGTGCCAGCAGCCAAGGCTATGAGACCCAGTACTTC CASSQGYETQYF TRBJ2-5 . . TRBV3-1
TGTGCCAGCAGCCAAGATGTGAAGAGGCTAGGGGGGACTGAAGCTTTCTTT CASSQDVKRLGGTEAFF TRBJ1-1 few . TRBV4-2
TGTGCCTCCCGCCGGGACAGGGGGCCGAACACCGGGGAGCTGTTTTTT CASRRDRGPNTGELFF TRBJ2-2 few TRBD1 TRBV10-3
TGCGCCAGCAGCCAAGAATGGGGAATGGGTGGCTACACCTTC CASSQEWGMGGYTF TRBJ1-2 . . TRBV4-3
TGTGCCATCAGTGCCCCCGGAGGGGAGCTGTTTTTT CAISAPGGELFF TRBJ2-2 few . TRBV10-3
TGTGCCAGCAGCTCGACAAGGGAGACCCAGTACTTC CASSSTRETQYF TRBJ2-5 . . TRBV5-6
TGTGCCAGCAGCCAAGTCCCTAGCGGGAGTTCGGATACGCAGTATTTT CASSQVPSGSSDTQYF TRBJ2-3 . TRBD2 TRBV14
TGTGCCAGCAGACCGGGACAGGAGGTTTACGAGCAGTACTTC CASRPGQEVYEQYF TRBJ2-7 few TRBD1 TRBV6-2/TRBV6-3
TGTGCCAGCAGCTTCCCCCGGAACAGGGTGAACGAGCAGTACTTC CASSFPRNRVNEQYF TRBJ2-7 . . TRBV7-3
TGTGCCATCAGTGACCTAGCGGGAGTACATAAAGATGAGCAGTTCTTC CAISDLAGVHKDEQFF TRBJ2-1 . TRBD2 TRBV10-3
TGTGCCAGCAGTTTAATCGCAGCCGGGGACAATGAGCAGTTCTTC CASSLIAAGDNEQFF TRBJ2-1 few . TRBV27
TGTGCCAGCAGCCAACCGGACAGGGTACATGGCTACACCTTC CASSQPDRVHGYTF TRBJ1-2 . TRBD1 TRBV3-1
TGTGCCAGCAGTGGTGACTACAATGAGCAGTTCTTC CASSGDYNEQFF TRBJ2-1 few . TRBV12-3/TRBV12-4
TGTGCCAGCAGCCAAGATCCGCCTGGAGAGGCTAGCGGAAGCTACGAGCGGTACTTC CASSQDPPGEASGSYERYF TRBJ2-7 . TRBD2 TRBV4-2
TGCAGTGCTAGTCAACGGGTCAACACCGGGGAGCTGTTTTTT CSASQRVNTGELFF TRBJ2-2 . . TRBV20-1
TGTGCCAGCAGTTACGACGGGACTGGAAACACCATATATTTT CASSYDGTGNTIYF TRBJ1-3 few . TRBV6-5
TGCGCCAGCAGCATCGGACAGGGGGAGACTGAAGCTTTCTTT CASSIGQGETEAFF TRBJ1-1 few TRBD1 TRBV5-1